The present T cell receptor (beta chain) was sequenced within a study of blood T cell repertoires in COVID-19. Clones were sequenced by immunoSEQ multiplex PCR, and TCRdb holds only the in-frame ones, with some missing. The data hold about 200,000 clones, with 81% observed a single time. The CDR3 is 12 amino acids. The V gene lost 8 bases and the J gene lost 2 bases, with 9 bases spanning the gap. This clone has a handful of counts. What was sequenced was peripheral blood. The TCR sequence derives from a woman older than 75 with acute or convalescent COVID-19. The V call is TRBV12-3 or TRBV12-4, the J call TRBJ2-5; D possibly corresponds to TRBD1 (5 bases). CDR3 nucleotide sequence: TGTGCCAGCGAGGACATTCAAGAGACCCAGTACTTC. Residues: CASEDIQETQYF.